Presented here are 10 T cell receptor beta chains from one specimen sequenced in a study of blood T cell dynamics during melanoma immunotherapy (dated by TCRdb to the early 2020s). Preparation of the library involved the immunoSEQ multiplex PCR assay. What TCRdb holds here is the immuneACCESS table cut down to in-frame rearrangements. Part of the clones is not present; checked against another copy, under half of the missing clones reflect an unresolved V gene, and the others are unexplained. In this sample the table shows several thousand clones, over 75% of which occur a single time. The biggest ten clones account for roughly 5.5% of the sample. The time point label for this specimen denotes: week 3, after first cycle of checkpoint inhibitor. The sample here was blood, taken from a patient treated with checkpoint blockade. The origin of the receptors is a human donor with melanoma.

CDR3: CASSGQGAITYEQYF. CDR3 DNA sequence: TGTGCCAGCTCAGGACAGGGGGCTATCACCTACGAGCAGTACTTC. The chain carries TRBV18 and TRBJ2-7; 11 bases match TRBD1. Germline V gene lookup returns CDR1 KGHSH and CDR2 LQKENI. The CDR3 totals 15 residues. J lost 2 bases, V lost 5 bases, and 5 bases had no gene match.

This CDR3 is CASSLAGDGYTF. The DNA for the CDR3 is TGTGCCAGCAGCTTAGCGGGGGACGGCTACACCTTC. The V and J genes are TRBV7-9 and TRBJ1-2; a weak D match, TRBD1 (5 bases). Germline lookup yields CDR1 SEHNR and CDR2 FQNEAQ (reference sequence). CDR3 length: 12 amino acids. Trimming removed 0 bases from V and 8 bases from J, with 7 bases in between.

The chain has TRBV4-1 and TRBJ1-1; tentatively, D is TRBD1 (5 bases). The CDR3 is 16 amino acids. V shed 0 bases and J shed 2 bases, with 13 bases lying between them. CDR1 is MGHRA, CDR2 YSYEKL, per germline. DNA for the CDR3: TGCGCCAGCAGCCAAGATTTCAGACAGCCTAACACTGAAGCTTTCTTT. Protein product: CASSQDFRQPNTEAFF.

The V call is TRBV5-1, the J call TRBJ2-7, with TRBD1 identical over 7 bases. CDR1 is SGHRS and CDR2 is YFSETQ in the germline V gene. The CDR3 runs to 15 residues. The trim removed 1 base at V and 6 bases at J, leaving 10 bases unmatched. CDR3 in DNA: TGCGCCAGCAGCTTGTACTCCGGACAGGATACCGAGCAGTACGTC. Its translation: CASSLYSGQDTEQYV.

The genes are TRBV2 and TRBJ1-5; D uncertain. This CDR3 region has 14 residues. V lost 4 bases and J lost 5, with 12 bases in between. CDR1 SNHLY and CDR2 FYNNEI come from the germline V gene. The CDR3 sequence is CASSGMDGDQPQHF. For the CDR3, the DNA is TGTGCCAGCAGTGGAATGGACGGGGATCAGCCCCAGCATTTT.

V is TRBV19 and J is TRBJ1-2, with D perhaps TRBD1 (6 bases). The CDR3 spans 14 residues. Trimming shortened V by 7 bases and J by 8 bases, and 20 bases separated the two germline ends. The germline gives CDR1 LNHDA, CDR2 SQIVND (reference sequence). The DNA of the CDR3 is TGTGCCAGTAAGAGCTCTGGACAGACTTTAGGCTACACCTTC. This sequence encodes CASKSSGQTLGYTF.

In DNA form, the CDR3 reads TGTGCCAGCAGTTTAAGGCGGACAGAAGAAGCTTTCTTT. The encoded protein is CASSLRRTEEAFF. V is TRBV27 and J is TRBJ1-1; a weak D match, TRBD1 (6 bases). Trimming cost V 2 bases and J 8 bases, with 12 bases left between them. Germline V gives CDR1 MNHEY, CDR2 SMNVEV (reference sequence). This CDR3 is built from 13 residues.

The chain uses TRBV28 and TRBJ1-2; perhaps TRBD1 as D (5 bases). The germline V and J ends were trimmed by 5 bases and 8 bases, with 21 bases remaining between them. From germline, CDR1 is MDHEN and CDR2 SYDVKM. This CDR3 comprises 15 residues. DNA for the CDR3: TGTGCCAGCAGTCCCATGGGAAGGGGTGATAGGGGCTACACCTTC. Protein: CASSPMGRGDRGYTF.

The chain employs TRBV19 and TRBJ1-5; D is perhaps TRBD1 (6 bases). The CDR3 is made up of 13 amino acids. The V gene lost 5 bases and the J gene lost 9 bases, with 14 bases spanning the gap. CDR1 LNHDA and CDR2 SQIVND come from the germline V gene (reference sequence). The CDR3 region is CASSLQGPRPQHF. For the CDR3, the DNA is TGTGCCAGTAGTCTACAGGGACCTCGGCCCCAGCATTTT.

The chain uses TRBV6-1 and TRBJ1-3, with no clear D. V was shortened by 0 bases and J by 0 bases, with 12 bases between the two germline ends. CDR1 and CDR2 (germline): MNHNS, SASEGT. The CDR3 has 17 residues. The CDR3 bases are TGTGCCAGCAGTGAAGCAATCTTCCCGGCCTCTGGAAACACCATATATTTT. Translating gives CASSEAIFPASGNTIYF.